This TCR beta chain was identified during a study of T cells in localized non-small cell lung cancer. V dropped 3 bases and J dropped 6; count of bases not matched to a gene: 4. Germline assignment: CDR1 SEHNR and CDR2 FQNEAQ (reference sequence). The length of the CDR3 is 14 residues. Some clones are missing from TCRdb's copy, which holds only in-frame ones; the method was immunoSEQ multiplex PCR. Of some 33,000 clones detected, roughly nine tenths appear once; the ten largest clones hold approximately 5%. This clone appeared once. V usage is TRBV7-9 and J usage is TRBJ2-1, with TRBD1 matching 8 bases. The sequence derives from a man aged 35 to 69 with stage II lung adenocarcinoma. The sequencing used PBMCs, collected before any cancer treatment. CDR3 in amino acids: CASSFGQGINEQFF. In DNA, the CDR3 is TGTGCCAGCAGCTTCGGACAGGGAATCAATGAGCAGTTCTTC.